Listed below are T cell receptor beta chains from one sample, sequenced in a study of post-analysis software for immune sequencing data. TCRdb recomputed calls from the PCR reads with MiXCR, one row per CDR3 protein. The repertoire holds about 540,000 distinct CDR3 sequences, with roughly 34% as singletons. Material for sequencing was blood. The receptors stem from a girl aged 2-17 years with multiple sclerosis. The CDR3 runs from the conserved cysteine through the conserved F or W. A D gene is named only where the DNA matches it firmly. Rows may omit the clone size; those that give it use once, few, many or a size class.

v_gene	d_gene	abundance	j_gene	CDR3nt	CDR3aa
TRBV12-3/TRBV12-4	TRBD1	.	TRBJ2-7	TGTGCCAGCAGTTTCCAGACAGGGACCGAGCAGTACTTC	CASSFQTGTEQYF
TRBV4-1	.	few	TRBJ1-2	TGCGCCAGCAGCCAAGCCTCACTCCTTAATGGCTACACCTTC	CASSQASLLNGYTF
TRBV7-3	.	few	TRBJ2-6	TGTGCCAGCAGCTTAAGTGGTGGGGCCAACGTCCTGACTTTC	CASSLSGGANVLTF
TRBV5-1	.	once	TRBJ1-2	TGCGCCAGCAGAGACAGTGTGCCAAACTATGGCTACACCTTC	CASRDSVPNYGYTF
TRBV5-6	TRBD1	.	TRBJ2-2	TGTGCCAGCAGCGAGCTGGGGACAGGGACCACCGGGGAGCTGTTTTTT	CASSELGTGTTGELFF
TRBV20-1	.	few	TRBJ2-7	TGCAGTGCTAGTAGGGGATCCTACAATGAGCAGTACTTC	CSASRGSYNEQYF
TRBV24-1	TRBD1	few	TRBJ1-2	TGTGCCACCAGTGATTTGCAATGGGTGGACAGGACTAACTATGGCTACACCTTC	CATSDLQWVDRTNYGYTF
TRBV6-5	.	.	TRBJ1-5	TGTGCCAGCAGCCGCCAAGACCCTAACGGGAATCAGCCCCAGCATTTT	CASSRQDPNGNQPQHF
TRBV4-1	.	few	TRBJ1-2	TGCGCCAGCAGCCAACCCCTGGGCAGCCTATTGATTTATGGCTACACCTTC	CASSQPLGSLLIYGYTF
TRBV19	TRBD1	once	TRBJ1-2	TGTGCCAGTAGTCGGGCAGGGGGCTATGGCTGCACCTTC	CASSRAGGYGCTF
TRBV27	TRBD2	once	TRBJ2-1	TGTGCCAGCAGTTTAACTTGGCTAGCGGGAGGAGGTGAGCAGTTCTTC	CASSLTWLAGGGEQFF
TRBV7-9	.	.	TRBJ2-5	TGTGCCAGCAGCTCCCCAGTATACCAAGAGACCCAGTACTTC	CASSSPVYQETQYF
TRBV6-2/TRBV6-3	TRBD1	.	TRBJ1-2	TGTGCCAGCAGTTACTCGGGACAGGGGGAGAATGGCTACACCTTC	CASSYSGQGENGYTF
TRBV5-1	TRBD1	few	TRBJ1-4	TGCGCCAGCAGCTTGACAGGGGCCGCGGCTAATGAAAAACTGTTTTTT	CASSLTGAAANEKLFF
TRBV6-2/TRBV6-3	.	few	TRBJ2-5	TGTGCCAGCGGGCGACAGGCTATCCAGTACTTC	CASGRQAIQYF
TRBV19	TRBD1	few	TRBJ2-7	TGTGCCAGTAGCGTCACCGGGACAGGACAAAACGAGCAGTACTTC	CASSVTGTGQNEQYF
TRBV5-1	.	few	TRBJ1-1	TGCGCCAGCAGCGCCGGACAGACCTTAAACACTGAAGCTTTCTTT	CASSAGQTLNTEAFF
TRBV15	.	once	TRBJ2-2	TGTGCCACCAGCAGTTTGGGGCCCGGGGAGCTGTTTTTT	CATSSLGPGELFF
TRBV19	TRBD1	.	TRBJ1-1	TGTGCCAGTAGTAGACAGGGGCGGAACACTGAAGCTTTCTTT	CASSRQGRNTEAFF
TRBV20-1	TRBD1	few	TRBJ2-1	TGCAGTGCGAGGGGGCACGAGCAGTTCTTC	CSARGHEQFF
TRBV20-1	.	few	TRBJ2-5	TGCAGTGCCGAACGGGCGCCACAAGAGACCCAGTACTTC	CSAERAPQETQYF
TRBV20-1	.	few	TRBJ2-6	TGCAGTGCTAGTGCTATTGCCTCTGGGGCCAACGTCCTGACTTTC	CSASAIASGANVLTF
TRBV12-3/TRBV12-4	TRBD2	.	TRBJ2-3	TGTGCCAGCAGTTTCGGCGGGAGCACAGATGCGCAGTATTTT	CASSFGGSTDAQYF
TRBV3-1	.	.	TRBJ1-1	TGTGCCAGCAGCCGGGCTGCGGGTGCGGTGAACACTGAAGCTTTCTTT	CASSRAAGAVNTEAFF
TRBV10-3	.	.	TRBJ2-5	TGTGCCATCAGTGTGAGCGGACCAACGCCCAAACTAGACCAAAAGACCCAGTACTTC	CAISVSGPTPKLDQKTQYF
TRBV7-2	TRBD2	.	TRBJ2-3	TGTGCCAGCAGCTCCGAATTACGGGGGGGTTTCACAGATACGCAGTATTTT	CASSSELRGGFTDTQYF
TRBV6-5	.	few	TRBJ2-5	TGTGCCAGCAGCGCGGCAGGGAAGGAGACCCAGTACTTC	CASSAAGKETQYF
TRBV12-3/TRBV12-4	.	few	TRBJ2-1	TGTGCCAGCAGTAGGGGGGGGCAGTCGGACAATGAGCAGTTCTTC	CASSRGGQSDNEQFF
TRBV5-1	TRBD1	many	TRBJ2-7	TGCGCCAGCAGCTTGGTCGGGACAGGGGGAAGGTACGAGCAGTACTTC	CASSLVGTGGRYEQYF
TRBV20-1	.	.	TRBJ2-3	TGCAGTGCTAGAGTACTTAGCACAGATACGCAGTATTTT	CSARVLSTDTQYF